A single sample is the source of the 5 T cell receptor beta chains below, sequenced in a study of tumor and adjacent non-tumor tissue in lung cancer. This sample's RNA came from whole unsorted tissue. A modified ARM-PCR protocol with three rounds of nested PCR amplified TCRbeta. Via MiXCR, TCRdb re-called the multiplex PCR reads, giving one row per CDR3 protein. The profile covers over 85,000 distinct CDR3 sequences, with 84% appearing a single time and 22% taken by the ten largest. Source material: lung tumor tissue. The receptor set was obtained from a man in his 70s with non-small cell lung cancer.

Note on this clonotype: This may be a read error: a much more frequent sequence differs by one nucleotide. The chain is built from TRBV20-1 and TRBJ1-2; 7 nucleotides match TRBD1. This CDR3 has 13 amino acids. Germline values: CDR1 DFQATT, CDR2 SNEGSKA (reference sequence). CDR3 region: CTPRDSSNYGYTF. The CDR3 DNA sequence: TGCACTCCGAGGGACAGTTCTAACTATGGCTACACCTTC.

A remark on this clonotype: An end of the junction differs from the germline gene, which may be a read error. The CDR3 protein is CASSSSGSSYKQYF. CDR3 DNA sequence: TGTGCCAGCAGCTCGAGCGGGTCCTCGTACAAGCAGTATTTC. The chain links TRBV7-9 to TRBJ2-7; a possible D gene is TRBD2 (6 bases). In germline, CDR1 is SEHNR, CDR2 FQNEAQ (reference sequence). This CDR3 region has 14 residues.

In regard to this clonotype: The CDR3 does not end in the conserved phenylalanine or tryptophan, so this is likely a read error. The chain links TRBV6-6 to TRBJ2-5; 13 nucleotides match TRBD2. The V segment lost 6 bases and the J segment 4 bases; nucleotides outside the gene matches: 17. The CDR3 is 19 residues long. Looked up from germline, CDR1 is MNHNY and CDR2 is SVGAGI (reference sequence). CDR3 amino acids: CASRQKTSGGIFMGETQYL. The DNA for the CDR3 is TGTGCCAGCAGACAAAAGACTAGCGGGGGGATTTTTATGGGAGAGACCCAGTACTTG.

The J gene is TRBJ2-3, the V gene TRBV11-2, with 8 positions matching TRBD1. This CDR3 has 14 residues. Germline V lookup: CDR1 SGHAT, CDR2 FQNNGV. J gave up 6 bases and V 9 bases, and 11 bases lay outside the gene matches. In nucleotides, the CDR3 is TGTGCCAGGAGCCGACAGGGGTACACGGATACGCAGTATTTT. Its translation: CARSRQGYTDTQYF.

This chain uses TRBV12-3 or TRBV12-4 with TRBJ2-5, with 10 bases aligning to TRBD2. The CDR3 is 20 amino acids. V lost 9 bases to trimming and J lost 10 bases; unmatched junction nucleotides: 32. CDR3 bases: TGTGCCAGTAGAAAAAGCGACCACCCGACTAGCGGGCTTCCCCAGGAAATCCAGTACTTC. Translating gives CASRKSDHPTSGLPQEIQYF.